Listed here are 9 T cell receptor beta chains from one sample, sequenced in a study of cytomegalovirus exposure and HLA in healthy donors. Researchers ran the PCR with 60 Vbeta and 13 Jbeta primers. Produced via immunoSEQ multiplex PCR; TCRdb's table is partial and in-frame only. The profile shows 120,000 or so clones, about 73% of them singletons. Sequencing was carried out using PBMCs. The source of these receptors is a young woman in good health and CMV-seronegative.

V gene TRBV5-1 combines with J gene TRBJ1-1, with TRBD1 matching over 10 bases. V was clipped by 4 bases and J by 4 bases; unmatched bases: 4. CDR1 and CDR2 from the germline V gene are SGHRS and YFSETQ. The CDR3 extends over 14 amino acids. The CDR3 sequence: CASSPWTGGTEAFF. CDR3 DNA: TGCGCCAGCAGCCCTTGGACAGGGGGCACTGAAGCTTTCTTT.

This chain joins TRBV29-1 and TRBJ2-1; a possible D gene is TRBD1 (7 bases). This CDR3 comprises 15 residues. Germline V gene data show CDR1 as SQVTM and CDR2 as ANQGSEA. The V end was cut by 0 bases, the J end by 2 bases, with 11 bases between. This CDR3 reads CSVEEIRGAYNEQFF. CDR3 DNA: TGCAGCGTTGAAGAAATCAGGGGGGCCTACAATGAGCAGTTCTTC.

This chain links TRBV15 with TRBJ2-5; a possible D gene is TRBD2 (5 bases). V lost 5 bases and J 7 bases, leaving 11 bases between the germline ends. CDR1 and CDR2 from the germline V gene are LNHNV and YYDKDF (reference sequence). The CDR3 runs 12 residues. The CDR3 loop is CATSGRLGTQYF. The DNA for the CDR3 is TGTGCCACCAGCGGGAGATTGGGGACCCAGTACTTC.

The chain joins TRBV6-5 to TRBJ2-7; 7 nucleotides agree with TRBD1. In germline, CDR1 is MNHEY, CDR2 SVGAGI. CDR3 length: 12 residues. Unmatched junction bases numbered 2, after V lost 9 bases and J lost 0 bases. CDR3 protein: CASRDSSYEQYF. CDR3 nucleotides: TGTGCCAGTCGGGACAGCTCCTACGAGCAGTACTTC.

V gene TRBV30 combines with J gene TRBJ2-5, with unresolved D. Deletions cut 4 bases from V and 4 bases from J, with 10 bases between. From germline, CDR1 is GTSNPN and CDR2 SVGIG (reference sequence). This CDR3 has 12 residues. The CDR3 here is CAWNAASETQYF. In DNA, the CDR3 is TGTGCCTGGAACGCGGCCTCAGAGACCCAGTACTTC.

The V gene is TRBV28, the J gene TRBJ2-5, with a possible D match to TRBD2 (7 bases). Trimming left V 2 bases short and J 5 bases short, with 15 bases between. CDR1 is MDHEN, CDR2 SYDVKM, per germline. The CDR3 loop spans 15 amino acids. In DNA form, the CDR3 reads TGTGCCAGCAGTTTAAGTGTGGGGGGGCTGGAGACCCAGTACTTC. It specifies CASSLSVGGLETQYF.

This rearrangement joins TRBV27 to TRBJ2-1; 9 nucleotides match TRBD2. CDR3 length: 13 residues. V was clipped by 10 bases and J by 7 bases; unmatched bases: 8. Per germline, CDR1 MNHEY and CDR2 SMNVEV (reference sequence). CDR3 coding DNA: TGTGCCACAGGACTAGCGAGTGGGAATGAGCAGTTCTTC. It yields the protein CATGLASGNEQFF.

The genes are TRBV5-1 and TRBJ2-3; TRBD2 aligns across 11 bases. CDR3 length equals 17 residues. Germline trimming cut 3 bases from V and 4 bases from J; bases unmatched to any gene: 10. CDR1 and CDR2 from the germline V gene are SGHRS and YFSETQ. CDR3 sequence: CASSSGTSGTKADTQYF. CDR3 nucleotides: TGCGCCAGCAGCTCCGGGACTAGCGGTACCAAGGCAGATACGCAGTATTTT.

V and J are TRBV28 and TRBJ2-1, with 11 bases lining up with TRBD2. The V segment lost 3 bases and the J segment 10 bases; nucleotides outside the gene matches: 8. The CDR3 totals 15 residues. The V gene's germline CDR1 is MDHEN and CDR2 SYDVKM. This chain's CDR3 is CASSFGTSGSVEQFF. Here the CDR3 DNA reads TGTGCCAGCAGTTTCGGAACTAGCGGGAGTGTAGAGCAGTTCTTC.